The sequence of this T cell receptor (beta chain) was determined in a study of long-term antiretroviral therapy in people with HIV. Study-level points and caveats: In HIV, the repertoires covered a tighter span of CDR3 lengths than in controls. Diversity went up after ART and still fell short of transplant donor controls. Blood in the study was drawn between the mid-2000s and the late 2010s, possibly under older ART regimens, which may be less effective than current ones.

Run at survey level, the immunoSEQ assay was version v3.0. The repertoire was sequenced with immunoSEQ multiplex PCR; TCRdb's copy has only in-frame clones and lacks some. The table has tens of thousands of clones, 85% to 95% seen once. Between the trimmed V and J ends, which lost 1 base and 8 bases, there was a span of 13 bases. In germline, CDR1 is SGDLS, CDR2 YYNGEE. CDR3 length: 14 amino acids. Of note for this clone: No antigen is known for it.

V gene TRBV9 combines with J gene TRBJ2-1; D uncertain. The sample was unsorted PBMCs, taken 5.3 years after starting antiretroviral therapy. This clonotype was sampled from a man aged 50-60 years with HIV. In DNA, the CDR3 is TGTGCCAGCAGCGTAAGGGCAGTTCAGGATGAGCAGTTCTTC. Protein sequence: CASSVRAVQDEQFF. Filled out from reference TRBV9 and TRBJ2-1, the complete variable domain reads DSGVTQTPKHLITATGQRVTLRCSPRSGDLSVYWYQQSLDQGLQFLIQYYNGEERAKGNILERFSAQQFPDLHSELNLSSLELGDSALYFCASSVRAVQDEQFFGPGTRLTVL.